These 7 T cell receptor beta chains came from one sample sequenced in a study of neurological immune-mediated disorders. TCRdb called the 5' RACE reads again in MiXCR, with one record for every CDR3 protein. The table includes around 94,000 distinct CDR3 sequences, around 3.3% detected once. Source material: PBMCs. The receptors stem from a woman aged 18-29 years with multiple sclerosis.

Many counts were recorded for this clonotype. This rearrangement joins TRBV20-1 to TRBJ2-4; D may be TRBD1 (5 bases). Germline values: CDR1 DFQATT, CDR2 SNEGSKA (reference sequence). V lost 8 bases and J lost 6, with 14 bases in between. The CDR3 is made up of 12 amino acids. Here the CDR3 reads CSFAGQGNIQYF. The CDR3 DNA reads TGCAGTTTCGCCGGGCAGGGAAACATTCAGTACTTC.

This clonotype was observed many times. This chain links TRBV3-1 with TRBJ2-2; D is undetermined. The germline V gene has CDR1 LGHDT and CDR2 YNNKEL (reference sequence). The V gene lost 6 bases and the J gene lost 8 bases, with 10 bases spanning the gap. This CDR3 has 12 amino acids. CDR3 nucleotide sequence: TGTGCCAGCAGACGACAATTGGGGGAGCTGTTTTTT. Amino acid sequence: CASRRQLGELFF.

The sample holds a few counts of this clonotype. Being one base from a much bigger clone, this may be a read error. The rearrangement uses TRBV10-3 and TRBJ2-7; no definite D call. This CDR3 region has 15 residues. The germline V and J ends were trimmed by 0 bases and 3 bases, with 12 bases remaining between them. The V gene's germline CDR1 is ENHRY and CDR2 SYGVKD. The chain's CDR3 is CAISESSNDDYEQYF. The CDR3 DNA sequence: TGTGCCATCAGTGAGTCGAGTAACGACGACTACGAGCAGTACTTC.

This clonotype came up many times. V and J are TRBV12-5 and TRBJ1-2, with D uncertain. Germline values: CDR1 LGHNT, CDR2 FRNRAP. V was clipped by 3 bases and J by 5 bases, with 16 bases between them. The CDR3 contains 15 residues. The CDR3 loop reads CASGFPGIVVYGYTF. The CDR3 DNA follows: TGTGCTAGTGGTTTCCCAGGAATAGTGGTATATGGCTACACCTTC.

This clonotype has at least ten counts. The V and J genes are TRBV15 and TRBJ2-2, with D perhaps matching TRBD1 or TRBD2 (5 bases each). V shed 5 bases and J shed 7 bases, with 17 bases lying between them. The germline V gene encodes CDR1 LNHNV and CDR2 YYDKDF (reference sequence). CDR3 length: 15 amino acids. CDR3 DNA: TGTGCCACCAGCTATGGGGCACTCCGGGGCGGGGAGCTGTTTTTT. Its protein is CATSYGALRGGELFF.

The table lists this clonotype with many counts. CDR3 nucleotide sequence: TGTGCCAGCAGCAAGACAGGGGCGAAGAACACCGGGGAGCTGTTTTTT. Translation gives CASSKTGAKNTGELFF. The rearrangement uses TRBV12-3 or TRBV12-4 and TRBJ2-2; 8 positions match TRBD1. The CDR3 spans 16 residues. V was pared by 6 bases and J by 1 base, with 7 bases of the junction left unmatched.

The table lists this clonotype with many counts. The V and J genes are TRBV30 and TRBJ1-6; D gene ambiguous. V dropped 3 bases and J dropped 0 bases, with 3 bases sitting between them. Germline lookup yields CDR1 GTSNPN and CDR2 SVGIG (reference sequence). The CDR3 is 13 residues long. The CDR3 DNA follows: TGTGCCTGGAGGAACTCCTATAATTCACCCCTCCACTTT. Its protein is CAWRNSYNSPLHF.